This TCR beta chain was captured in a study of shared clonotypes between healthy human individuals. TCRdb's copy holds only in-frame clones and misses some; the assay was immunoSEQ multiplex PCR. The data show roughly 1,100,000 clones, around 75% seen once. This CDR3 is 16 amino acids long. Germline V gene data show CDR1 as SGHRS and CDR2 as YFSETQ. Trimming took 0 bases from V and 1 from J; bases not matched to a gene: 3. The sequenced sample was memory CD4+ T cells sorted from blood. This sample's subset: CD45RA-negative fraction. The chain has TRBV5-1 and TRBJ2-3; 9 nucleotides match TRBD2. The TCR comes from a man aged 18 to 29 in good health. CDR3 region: CASSLAAGGGTDTQYF. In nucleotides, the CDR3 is TGCGCCAGCAGCTTGGCGGCGGGAGGGGGCACAGATACGCAGTATTTT.